This TCR beta chain emerged from a study of blood T cell repertoires in COVID-19. About the research overall: Samples came from the United States, Italy and Spain, spanning acute and convalescent COVID-19. From T cells, B-cell-depleted T cells, or PBMCs came the material, which was cDNA or gDNA.

Germline assignment: CDR1 MRHNA and CDR2 SNTAGT. Germline trimming cut 7 bases from V and 4 bases from J; bases unmatched to any gene: 11. The CDR3 is 15 amino acids. Original handling: From reference gene primer amplification, estimates of nucleated cell counts were derived. Assay: immunoSEQ multiplex PCR; the TCRdb copy retains only in-frame clones and omits some. V and J calls and clone size are given by that table; D and trimming were obtained from the DNA. The data hold some 170,000 clones, with roughly 85% observed a single time. V usage is TRBV6-4 and J usage is TRBJ2-7, with 9 bases matching TRBD1. What was sequenced was peripheral blood. The TCR comes from an older woman with acute or convalescent COVID-19. The CDR3 region is CASTASGTGKYEQYV. The CDR3, as DNA: TGTGCCAGCACTGCGAGTGGGACAGGGAAATACGAGCAGTACGTC.